This is a list of T cell receptor beta chains from one sample in a study of blood T cell repertoires in COVID-19. This table comes from immunoSEQ multiplex PCR, and its TCRdb copy is limited to in-frame clones, with some not included. The sample holds approximately 200,000 clones, 84% seen once. The sequencing sample was made of peripheral blood. These receptors were obtained from a woman of 80 years or more with COVID-19, enrolled during active disease. Both conserved end residues are part of each CDR3. The D gene is left open where the match is weak. Clone size is not always given. Where it is, it says once, few, many or a class for expanded clones.

d_gene: TRBD1; v_gene: TRBV19; j_gene: TRBJ1-1; abundance: -; CDR3aa: CASSQGAQAFF; CDR3nt: TGTGCCAGTAGCCAGGGGGCTCAGGCTTTCTTT
d_gene: TRBD2; v_gene: TRBV2; j_gene: TRBJ2-3; abundance: -; CDR3aa: CASSEFLAGASTDTQYF; CDR3nt: TGTGCCAGCAGTGAATTTTTAGCGGGTGCTAGCACAGATACGCAGTATTTT
d_gene: TRBD1; v_gene: TRBV24-1; j_gene: TRBJ2-2; abundance: -; CDR3aa: CATSDFRTGNTGELFF; CDR3nt: TGTGCCACCAGTGATTTTCGGACAGGGAACACCGGGGAGCTGTTTTTT
d_gene: -; v_gene: TRBV5-1; j_gene: TRBJ2-7; abundance: few; CDR3aa: CASSLGQGSYEQYF; CDR3nt: TGCGCCAGCAGCTTGGGTCAGGGCTCCTACGAGCAGTACTTC
d_gene: TRBD1; v_gene: TRBV7-9; j_gene: TRBJ1-1; abundance: -; CDR3aa: CASSLTHGQGDTEAFF; CDR3nt: TGTGCCAGCAGCTTAACCCACGGACAGGGGGACACTGAAGCTTTCTTT
d_gene: -; v_gene: TRBV7-9; j_gene: TRBJ1-3; abundance: -; CDR3aa: CASSGQGVFGNTIYF; CDR3nt: TGTGCCAGCAGCGGCCAAGGGGTCTTCGGAAACACCATATATTTT
d_gene: -; v_gene: TRBV18; j_gene: TRBJ1-1; abundance: few; CDR3aa: CASSPSVGINTEAFF; CDR3nt: TGTGCCAGCTCACCATCGGTGGGCATCAACACTGAAGCTTTCTTT
d_gene: -; v_gene: TRBV19; j_gene: TRBJ1-2; abundance: -; CDR3aa: CASIPGGSTYGYTF; CDR3nt: TGTGCCAGTATTCCCGGAGGCTCCACCTATGGCTACACCTTC
d_gene: -; v_gene: TRBV27; j_gene: TRBJ2-6; abundance: -; CDR3aa: CASSWGTLSSGANVLTF; CDR3nt: TGTGCCAGCAGTTGGGGCACGCTGAGCTCTGGGGCCAACGTCCTGACTTTC
d_gene: TRBD2; v_gene: TRBV7-2; j_gene: TRBJ2-7; abundance: -; CDR3aa: CASSLGGVRTGLWEQYF; CDR3nt: TGTGCCAGCAGCTTGGGAGGGGTTCGGACGGGACTCTGGGAGCAGTACTTC
d_gene: TRBD2; v_gene: TRBV28; j_gene: TRBJ2-1; abundance: -; CDR3aa: CASSLPSGGRNEQFF; CDR3nt: TGTGCCAGCAGTTTACCTAGCGGGGGGAGGAATGAGCAGTTCTTC
d_gene: -; v_gene: TRBV7-8; j_gene: TRBJ2-3; abundance: -; CDR3aa: CASSSRQSTDTQYF; CDR3nt: TGTGCCAGCAGCTCCCGACAGAGCACAGATACGCAGTATTTT
d_gene: -; v_gene: TRBV5-1; j_gene: TRBJ2-6; abundance: -; CDR3aa: CASSLVTGAGANVLTF; CDR3nt: TGCGCCAGCAGCTTGGTGACGGGGGCTGGGGCCAACGTCCTGACTTTC
d_gene: -; v_gene: TRBV28; j_gene: TRBJ1-2; abundance: -; CDR3aa: CASLWGGTSYGYTF; CDR3nt: TGTGCCAGCCTTTGGGGGGGGACAAGCTATGGCTACACCTTC
d_gene: TRBD1; v_gene: TRBV18; j_gene: TRBJ1-4; abundance: -; CDR3aa: CASRNSPGQGNEKLFF; CDR3nt: TGTGCCAGCAGAAATTCGCCGGGACAGGGAAATGAAAAACTGTTTTTT
d_gene: -; v_gene: TRBV5-1; j_gene: TRBJ1-6; abundance: -; CDR3aa: CASSLQGANSPLHF; CDR3nt: TGCGCCAGCAGCTTACAGGGAGCTAATTCACCCCTCCACTTT
d_gene: TRBD2; v_gene: TRBV4-2; j_gene: TRBJ2-1; abundance: -; CDR3aa: CASSQEASGDYNEQFF; CDR3nt: TGTGCCAGCAGCCAAGAGGCTAGCGGGGACTACAATGAGCAGTTCTTC
d_gene: -; v_gene: TRBV28; j_gene: TRBJ2-7; abundance: -; CDR3aa: CASSPGQYEQYF; CDR3nt: TGTGCCAGCAGTCCAGGCCAGTACGAGCAGTACTTC
d_gene: -; v_gene: TRBV18; j_gene: TRBJ2-5; abundance: -; CDR3aa: CASSPPNRPQETQYF; CDR3nt: TGTGCCAGCTCACCACCTAACAGGCCCCAAGAGACCCAGTACTTC
d_gene: TRBD1; v_gene: TRBV6-5; j_gene: TRBJ1-1; abundance: -; CDR3aa: CASSYSMGTGGSEAFF; CDR3nt: TGTGCCAGCAGTTATAGTATGGGGACAGGGGGCTCTGAAGCTTTCTTT
d_gene: -; v_gene: TRBV6-2/TRBV6-3; j_gene: TRBJ1-2; abundance: -; CDR3aa: CASIPRQAANYGYTF; CDR3nt: TGTGCCAGCATCCCCAGACAGGCGGCGAACTATGGCTACACCTTC
d_gene: TRBD2; v_gene: TRBV5-4; j_gene: TRBJ2-1; abundance: -; CDR3aa: CASSFTSGRYNEQFF; CDR3nt: TGTGCCAGCAGCTTTACTAGCGGGAGATACAATGAGCAGTTCTTC
d_gene: -; v_gene: TRBV19; j_gene: TRBJ1-5; abundance: once; CDR3aa: CASSIAQDYQPQHF; CDR3nt: TGTGCCAGTAGTATAGCCCAGGACTATCAGCCCCAGCATTTT
d_gene: -; v_gene: TRBV11-1; j_gene: TRBJ1-1; abundance: -; CDR3aa: CASSLFSDTEAFF; CDR3nt: TGTGCCAGCAGCTTATTCTCCGACACTGAAGCTTTCTTT
d_gene: -; v_gene: TRBV3-1/TRBV3-2; j_gene: TRBJ2-5; abundance: -; CDR3aa: CASSHQGREETQYF; CDR3nt: TGTGCCAGCAGCCACCAGGGCAGAGAAGAGACCCAGTACTTC
d_gene: TRBD1; v_gene: TRBV5-1; j_gene: TRBJ1-4; abundance: -; CDR3aa: CASRRQGDGPGEKLFF; CDR3nt: TGCGCCAGCAGAAGACAGGGAGACGGCCCGGGCGAAAAACTGTTTTTT
d_gene: -; v_gene: TRBV5-1; j_gene: TRBJ2-1; abundance: -; CDR3aa: CASSLSVLQGEQFF; CDR3nt: TGCGCCAGCTCCCTTTCAGTTCTACAGGGTGAGCAGTTCTTC
d_gene: TRBD2; v_gene: TRBV7-9; j_gene: TRBJ2-5; abundance: -; CDR3aa: CASSPGTSGGAGQETQYF; CDR3nt: TGTGCCAGCAGCCCCGGGACTAGCGGGGGGGCGGGGCAAGAGACCCAGTACTTC
d_gene: TRBD1; v_gene: TRBV9; j_gene: TRBJ2-3; abundance: -; CDR3aa: CASSRDSSTDTQYF; CDR3nt: TGTGCCAGCAGCCGGGACAGCTCCACAGATACGCAGTATTTT
d_gene: -; v_gene: TRBV5-1; j_gene: TRBJ1-3; abundance: -; CDR3aa: CASSLGITGDTIYF; CDR3nt: TGCGCCAGCAGCTTGGGTATCACGGGTGACACCATATATTTT
d_gene: -; v_gene: TRBV7-2; j_gene: TRBJ2-5; abundance: -; CDR3aa: CASSGGERSYQETQYF; CDR3nt: TGTGCCAGCAGCGGCGGGGAGAGATCTTACCAAGAGACCCAGTACTTC
d_gene: -; v_gene: TRBV1; j_gene: TRBJ2-2; abundance: -; CDR3aa: CTSSRRGLAGESTNTGELFF; CDR3nt: TGCACCAGCAGCCGACGCGGACTAGCGGGGGAGTCCACGAACACCGGGGAGCTGTTTTTT
d_gene: -; v_gene: TRBV27; j_gene: TRBJ1-1; abundance: -; CDR3aa: CASSPWSKGDGTEAFF; CDR3nt: TGTGCCAGCAGCCCGTGGAGCAAAGGCGATGGCACTGAAGCTTTCTTT
d_gene: TRBD1; v_gene: TRBV28; j_gene: TRBJ1-4; abundance: once; CDR3aa: CASGQPLEKLFF; CDR3nt: TGTGCCTCGGGACAGCCTTTAGAAAAACTGTTTTTT
d_gene: -; v_gene: TRBV6-5; j_gene: TRBJ1-3; abundance: -; CDR3aa: CASSSPDSGNTIYF; CDR3nt: TGTGCCAGCAGTTCCCCAGACTCTGGAAACACCATATATTTT
d_gene: -; v_gene: TRBV5-1; j_gene: TRBJ1-5; abundance: once; CDR3aa: CASSFAGADQPQHF; CDR3nt: TGCGCCAGCAGCTTTGCAGGGGCCGATCAGCCCCAGCATTTT
d_gene: TRBD2; v_gene: TRBV3-1/TRBV3-2; j_gene: TRBJ2-5; abundance: -; CDR3aa: CASSQTTSGGAAKETQYF; CDR3nt: TGTGCCAGCAGCCAAACGACTAGCGGGGGGGCAGCCAAAGAGACCCAGTACTTC
d_gene: -; v_gene: TRBV4-3; j_gene: TRBJ1-2; abundance: -; CDR3aa: CASSQDLIRAGYGYTF; CDR3nt: TGCGCCAGCAGCCAAGATTTGATCAGGGCAGGCTATGGCTACACCTTC
d_gene: -; v_gene: TRBV21-1; j_gene: TRBJ1-3; abundance: -; CDR3aa: CASSKGVLRRGGNTIYF; CDR3nt: TGTGCCAGCAGCAAAGGGGTCTTAAGGCGAGGCGGAAACACCATATATTTT
d_gene: TRBD1; v_gene: TRBV10-2; j_gene: TRBJ1-2; abundance: -; CDR3aa: CASSGGQGAGGYTF; CDR3nt: TGCGCCAGCAGTGGGGGACAGGGGGCTGGTGGCTACACCTTC
d_gene: -; v_gene: TRBV6-1; j_gene: TRBJ1-4; abundance: -; CDR3aa: CASSENSRQVGEKLFF; CDR3nt: TGTGCCAGCAGTGAAAACAGCCGACAGGTCGGTGAAAAACTGTTTTTT
d_gene: -; v_gene: TRBV11-1; j_gene: TRBJ2-5; abundance: -; CDR3aa: CASSSGQKETQYF; CDR3nt: TGTGCCAGCAGCTCTGGACAAAAAGAGACCCAGTACTTC
d_gene: TRBD1; v_gene: TRBV19; j_gene: TRBJ1-1; abundance: -; CDR3aa: CASSILRQGGRNTEAFF; CDR3nt: TGTGCCAGTAGTATACTCCGGCAGGGGGGCAGGAACACTGAAGCTTTCTTT
d_gene: TRBD1; v_gene: TRBV28; j_gene: TRBJ1-2; abundance: -; CDR3aa: CASISGGAVIGYTF; CDR3nt: TGTGCCAGCATATCAGGGGGCGCGGTGATTGGCTACACCTTC
d_gene: TRBD1; v_gene: TRBV5-4; j_gene: TRBJ2-7; abundance: -; CDR3aa: CASSTGQGRHEQYF; CDR3nt: TGTGCCAGCAGCACGGGACAGGGGCGACACGAGCAGTACTTC
d_gene: TRBD2; v_gene: TRBV6-5; j_gene: TRBJ2-3; abundance: -; CDR3aa: CASRLAGTYTDTQYF; CDR3nt: TGTGCCAGCAGGCTAGCGGGGACCTACACAGATACGCAGTATTTT
d_gene: -; v_gene: TRBV10-3; j_gene: TRBJ2-3; abundance: -; CDR3aa: CAISSPRNTDTQYF; CDR3nt: TGTGCCATCAGTTCCCCCAGAAACACAGATACGCAGTATTTT
d_gene: TRBD1; v_gene: TRBV28; j_gene: TRBJ1-1; abundance: -; CDR3aa: CASSSPGQELGGDFF; CDR3nt: TGTGCCAGCAGTTCCCCGGGACAGGAGTTGGGGGGTGATTTCTTT
d_gene: -; v_gene: TRBV15; j_gene: TRBJ2-7; abundance: -; CDR3aa: CATSREIDGGSYEQYF; CDR3nt: TGTGCCACCAGCAGAGAAATCGATGGAGGCTCCTACGAGCAGTACTTC
d_gene: -; v_gene: TRBV6-5; j_gene: TRBJ1-6; abundance: -; CDR3aa: CASRVGPTAHSPLHF; CDR3nt: TGTGCCAGCAGAGTTGGGCCTACGGCCCATTCACCCCTCCACTTT
d_gene: TRBD1; v_gene: TRBV6-2/TRBV6-3; j_gene: TRBJ2-7; abundance: -; CDR3aa: CASSPDRGRSYEQYF; CDR3nt: TGTGCCAGCAGCCCCGACAGGGGGAGGTCCTACGAGCAGTACTTC
d_gene: -; v_gene: TRBV2; j_gene: TRBJ1-1; abundance: -; CDR3aa: CASSDLGGVVEAFF; CDR3nt: TGTGCCAGCAGTGACTTAGGGGGAGTTGTAGAAGCTTTCTTT
d_gene: -; v_gene: TRBV4-3; j_gene: TRBJ1-5; abundance: -; CDR3aa: CASSRSVENQPQHF; CDR3nt: TGCGCCAGCTCTAGATCCGTAGAGAATCAGCCCCAGCATTTT
d_gene: -; v_gene: TRBV7-3; j_gene: TRBJ2-1; abundance: -; CDR3aa: CASSLNTYNEQFF; CDR3nt: TGTGCCAGCAGCTTAAACACATACAATGAGCAGTTCTTC
d_gene: -; v_gene: TRBV10-3; j_gene: TRBJ1-1; abundance: -; CDR3aa: CAISPPGRESEAFF; CDR3nt: TGTGCCATCAGCCCCCCAGGGAGGGAGAGTGAAGCTTTCTTT
d_gene: -; v_gene: TRBV5-1; j_gene: TRBJ1-1; abundance: -; CDR3aa: CASSSLRGLEAFF; CDR3nt: TGCGCCAGCAGCTCCCTAAGGGGGTTGGAGGCTTTCTTT
d_gene: TRBD1; v_gene: TRBV10-2; j_gene: TRBJ1-1; abundance: -; CDR3aa: CASSEPRPGTGVLGMNTEAFF; CDR3nt: TGCGCCAGCAGTGAGCCCCGACCCGGGACAGGGGTGTTGGGCATGAACACTGAAGCTTTCTTT
d_gene: -; v_gene: TRBV5-5; j_gene: TRBJ1-2; abundance: -; CDR3aa: CASSLVRQVYTF; CDR3nt: TGTGCCAGCAGCTTGGTTAGGCAGGTCTACACCTTC
d_gene: TRBD1; v_gene: TRBV5-6; j_gene: TRBJ1-1; abundance: -; CDR3aa: CASSLDRGTVVNTEAFF; CDR3nt: TGTGCCAGCAGCTTAGACAGGGGGACCGTAGTGAACACTGAAGCTTTCTTT